This TCR beta chain was captured by sequencing in a study of CD8+ T cells in alopecia areata. Treatment here: oral pan-JAK inhibitor, 5-10 mg twice daily. RNA extraction and reverse transcription yielded cDNA as sequencing template. Profiled with immunoSEQ multiplex PCR; TCRdb holds only in-frame clones, not every one. Among more than 200,000 clones listed, 64% were seen once. Germline CDR1 is SGDLS and CDR2 is YYNGEE. The CDR3 loop spans 14 amino acids. Trimming took 3 bases from V and 4 from J, leaving 11 bases between them. The sequenced sample was CD4+ T cells sorted from blood, obtained at week 4, from a patient treated with tofacitinib. This receptor was obtained from a human donor with alopecia areata. This chain joins TRBV9 and TRBJ1-5; D is ambiguous. The CDR3 reads CASSARASNQPQHF. In DNA, the CDR3 is TGTGCCAGCAGCGCCCGGGCCTCAAATCAGCCCCAGCATTTT.